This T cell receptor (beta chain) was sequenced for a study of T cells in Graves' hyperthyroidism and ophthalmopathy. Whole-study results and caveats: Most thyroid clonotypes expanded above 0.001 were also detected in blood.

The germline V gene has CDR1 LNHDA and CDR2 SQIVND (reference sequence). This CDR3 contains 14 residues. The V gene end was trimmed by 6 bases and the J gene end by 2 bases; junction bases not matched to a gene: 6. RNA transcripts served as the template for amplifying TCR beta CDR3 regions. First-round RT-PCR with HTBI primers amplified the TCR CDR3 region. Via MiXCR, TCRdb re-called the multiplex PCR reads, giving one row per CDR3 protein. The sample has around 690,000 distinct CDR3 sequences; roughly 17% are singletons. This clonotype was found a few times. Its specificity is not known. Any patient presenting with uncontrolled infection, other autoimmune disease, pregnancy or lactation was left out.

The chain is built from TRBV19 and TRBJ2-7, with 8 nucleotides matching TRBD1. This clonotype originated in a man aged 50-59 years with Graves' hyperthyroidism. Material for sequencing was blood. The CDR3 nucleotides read TGTGCCAGTAGACAGACAGGGGTCGCCTACGAGCAGTACTTC. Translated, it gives CASRQTGVAYEQYF.